This TCR beta chain is from a study of T-cell reconstitution after alpha-beta-depleted transplantation in children listed by TCRdb under 2016. About the full investigation: Using TCR repertoire profiling, the study quantitatively followed how T-cell immune reconstitution unfolded in children after TCRalphabeta/CD19-depleted allogeneic hematopoietic cell transplantation. What the work shows at the level of the full study, not this receptor alone: In some patients, the high TCRbeta diversity seen at day 60 was put down to recipient T cells and intrathymic progenitors that had survived conditioning. The frequencies of hyperexpanded clones fell over the following months, and after one year, T-cell counts and TCRbeta diversity were mostly attributed to newly produced T cells. About two months after transplant, the apparently early recovery of alphabetaT-cell counts reportedly depended on just several hundred clones that had expanded rapidly and came from non-depleted graft cells.

The meaning of the sample's treatment or condition label: allogeneic hematopoietic cell transplantation with graft depleted of TCRalphabeta T cells and CD19 B cells. TCRalphabeta/CD19-depleted allogeneic hematopoietic cell grafts were given to the transplant recipients, all of whom were children. To prepare the library, PCR was applied. Sequencing was carried out with an Illumina HiSeq 2500. TCR library preparation used molecular barcoding, with unique molecular identifiers applied to normalize quantification of the TCRbeta repertoire. TCRdb reworked the public reads: Q25 trimming with fastp, MiXCR clone assembly, productive beta chains retained. CDR3 protein sequences are deduplicated, and each keeps its most common genes and DNA. Within this sample are about a million distinct CDR3 sequences, with around 30% of them counted one time only. Approximately 30% of the sample rests with the top ten. Here V drops 5 bases and J drops 4 bases, and the junction holds 4 bases not matched to any gene. CDR1 and CDR2, per the germline V gene (reference sequence), are MNHNY and SVGAGI. The CDR3 has 13 amino acids, counting the end cysteine and phenylalanine. The kept DNA is CDR3 alone, 39 bases in frame from the first base.

This clonotype was detected only a few times. Its antigen remains undetermined. No base quality information exists; no much larger clone differs at one position. The sequence was obtained from a boy under two years old who had a stem cell transplant for SCID, so the T cells may come from the graft donor. The chain is made from TRBV6-6 and TRBJ1-2, with 7 bases in between that match TRBD1. The specimen was PBMCs, mostly from graft donor cells, collected 360 days after TCRalphabeta/CD19-depleted stem cell transplant. CDR3 sequence: CASSLDRIYGYTF. The DNA sequence is as follows: TGTGCCAGCAGTCTGGACAGGATCTATGGCTACACCTTC.